The clone carrying this TCR beta chain has a handful of counts. No antigen is known for it. Germline-derived CDR1 and CDR2 are DFQATT and SNEGSKA (reference sequence). The V gene end was trimmed by 3 bases and the J gene end by 7 bases; junction bases not matched to a gene: 13. The CDR3 contains 15 residues. These data come from a study of T cells in Graves' hyperthyroidism and ophthalmopathy. Findings of the study overall: The model identified upcoming ophthalmopathy a median roughly 6 months ahead of onset.

RNA transcripts served as the template for amplifying TCR beta CDR3 regions. TCR CDR3 underwent first-round RT-PCR with the HTBI primer set. TCRdb re-analysed the multiplex PCR reads in MiXCR, keeping a single row per CDR3 protein. The sample yields almost 500,000 distinct CDR3 sequences, roughly 23% seen once. The clonotype was recovered from a woman between 70 and 85 years old with Graves' ophthalmopathy. Sequenced sample: blood. This chain connects TRBV20-1 to TRBJ2-7; TRBD2 aligns across 9 bases. As DNA, the CDR3 is TGCAGTGCTAGGACAAGCGGGAGGCCCCTGGGGGAGCAGTACTTC. Protein: CSARTSGRPLGEQYF.